Below are 15 T cell receptor beta chains sequenced from a single sample in a study of PD-1 blockade in classical Hodgkin lymphoma. TCRdb's table, derived via immunoSEQ multiplex PCR, lists solely in-frame clones and lacks some. Of some 34,000 clones listed, 72% are singletons. Time point here: cycle 4 day 1 (C4D1), after about 6 weeks of nivolumab. After autologous stem cell transplantation all patients relapsed, and prior brentuximab vedotin exposure differed between cohorts. The source was peripheral blood mononuclear cells (PBMCs), collected before the fourth cycle of nivolumab. Receptor source: a human donor with classical Hodgkin lymphoma.

This clone was counted once. This chain uses TRBV28 with TRBJ1-2; no clear D. The V gene lost 7 bases and the J gene lost 2 bases, with 14 bases spanning the gap. The germline gives CDR1 MDHEN, CDR2 SYDVKM. This CDR3 spans 14 amino acids. The CDR3 DNA sequence: TGTGCCAGCACCACCAACGACGGGAACTATGGCTACACCTTC. This encodes CASTTNDGNYGYTF.

This clone occurred a few times. The rearrangement uses TRBV6-5 and TRBJ2-7, with no clear D. V was pared by 2 bases and J by 6 bases, with 14 bases between. The CDR3 contains 14 residues. Germline loops: CDR1 MNHEY, CDR2 SVGAGI. CDR3 DNA: TGTGCCAGCAGTTACGGAAGTGGCGGCGGCGAGCAGTACTTC. Its translation is CASSYGSGGGEQYF.

The chain links TRBV7-2 to TRBJ2-3; perhaps TRBD2 as D (6 bases). The CDR3 is 18 residues long. CDR1 and CDR2 (germline): SGHTA, FQGNSA. Trimming took off 5 bases at V and 2 bases at J, with 23 bases between the two ends. CDR3 in DNA: TGTGCCAGCAGCCGGAACCCAGGAGGGACCCGTACCACAGATACGCAGTATTTT. Encoded protein: CASSRNPGGTRTTDTQYF. The full variable domain, rest sourced from reference TRBV7-2 and TRBJ2-3, is GAGVSQSPSNKVTEKGKDVELRCDPISGHTALYWYRQSLGQGLEFLIYFQGNSAPDKSGLPSDRFSAERTGGSVSTLTIQRTQQEDSAVYLCASSRNPGGTRTTDTQYFGPGTRLTVL.

The chain employs TRBV7-8 and TRBJ2-1; 9 bases line up with TRBD2. Germline V CDR1 and CDR2: SGHVS, FQNEAQ. CDR3 length: 14 residues. V trimming: 4 bases; J trimming: 9 bases; junction bases outside the gene matches: 7. CDR3 loop: CASSSRTSVSEQFF. The CDR3 DNA follows: TGTGCCAGCAGCTCCCGGACTAGCGTAAGTGAGCAGTTCTTC. Full variable domain (rest looked up from reference TRBV7-8 and TRBJ2-1): GAGVSQSPRYKVAKRGQDVALRCDPISGHVSLFWYQQALGQGPEFLTYFQNEAQLDKSGLPSDRFFAERPEGSVSTLKIQRTQQEDSAVYLCASSSRTSVSEQFFGPGTRLTVL.

This chain joins TRBV19 and TRBJ1-1; 8 bases map to TRBD1. Germline lookup yields CDR1 LNHDA and CDR2 SQIVND (reference sequence). J gave up 4 bases and V 8 bases, and 9 bases lay outside the gene matches. The CDR3 extends over 14 amino acids. In DNA form, the CDR3 reads TGTGCCAGTTTTGGACAGGGAGGGATCACTGAAGCTTTCTTT. This translates into CASFGQGGITEAFF.

The chain combines TRBV27 with TRBJ2-6, with TRBD2 identical over 10 bases. This CDR3 contains 17 residues. V shed 2 bases and J 3 bases; nucleotides not matched to a gene: 4. The germline V gene encodes CDR1 MNHEY and CDR2 SMNVEV (reference sequence). The DNA for the CDR3 is TGTGCCAGCAGTTTAGAAGCGGGGGGGCTTGGGGCCAACGTCCTGACTTTC. Translation gives CASSLEAGGLGANVLTF.

The chain couples TRBV7-2 to TRBJ1-5; D ambiguous. The CDR3 has 14 residues. Trimming removed 5 bases at V and 7 bases at J, with 15 bases between. Germline V gene lookup returns CDR1 SGHTA and CDR2 FQGNSA. The CDR3 reads CASSQTLGRQPQHF. Here the CDR3 DNA reads TGTGCCAGCAGCCAGACTTTGGGCCGGCAGCCCCAGCATTTT.

V gene TRBV7-9 combines with J gene TRBJ2-3; 11 nucleotides align to TRBD2. The CDR3 totals 18 residues. With V trimmed by 4 bases and J by 0 bases, 9 bases remained unmatched. CDR1 and CDR2 (germline): SEHNR, FQNEAQ (reference sequence). The CDR3 is CASSSLTSGTSSTDTQYF. CDR3 bases: TGTGCCAGCAGCTCCCTGACTAGCGGGACCTCTAGCACAGATACGCAGTATTTT.

V and J are TRBV13 and TRBJ1-1; D is unclear. Germline V gene lookup returns CDR1 PRHDT and CDR2 FYEKMQ (reference sequence). V was trimmed by 0 bases and J by 1 base, leaving 3 bases between them. The CDR3 sequence is 13 residues long. In DNA, the CDR3 is TGTGCCAGCAGCTTAGGGGGGAACACTGAAGCTTTCTTT. Protein sequence: CASSLGGNTEAFF.

This clone was counted a single time. The V call is TRBV18, the J call TRBJ2-7; D might be TRBD2 (6 bases). The CDR3 totals 14 residues. CDR1 is KGHSH, CDR2 LQKENI, per germline. Deletions cut 0 bases from V and 7 bases from J, with 13 bases between. The CDR3 bases are TGTGCCAGCTCACCACCGCTGGGGGGTCGGGAGCAGTACTTC. Translation: CASSPPLGGREQYF.

In this sample, this clone turned up a few times. The gene calls are TRBV7-2 and TRBJ2-4; TRBD1 is a possible D gene (6 bases). Looked up from germline, CDR1 is SGHTA and CDR2 is FQGNSA. With 7 bases removed from V and 4 bases from J, the gap between germline ends came to 14 bases. The CDR3 totals 14 residues. DNA for the CDR3: TGTGCCAGCACCCTTGACAGGAATAAAAACATTCAGTACTTC. Translating gives CASTLDRNKNIQYF.

V gene TRBV15 combines with J gene TRBJ2-7; TRBD1 matches 9 bases. There are 14 residues in the CDR3. The V and J ends lost 3 bases and 4 bases, in that order; junction bases with no gene match: 4. Germline CDR1 and CDR2: LNHNV and YYDKDF (reference sequence). CDR3 nucleotide sequence: TGTGCCACCAGCAGCGGGACAGGGTCTTACGAGCAGTACTTC. This gives the protein CATSSGTGSYEQYF.

The CDR3 DNA is TGTGCCAGCAGCTTAGCGGGAGGGCCCTACGAGCAGTACTTC. Translating it yields CASSLAGGPYEQYF. V gene TRBV7-6 combines with J gene TRBJ2-7; 7 nucleotides agree with TRBD2. The CDR3 extends over 14 amino acids. The germline CDR1 and CDR2 sequences are SGHVS and FNYEAQ. The J segment lost 2 bases and the V segment lost 0 bases, leaving 1 base of the junction unmatched.

The V call is TRBV7-9, the J call TRBJ2-2; 7 nucleotides align to TRBD2. The CDR3 consists of 15 residues. V dropped 4 bases and J dropped 2; count of bases not matched to a gene: 4. Germline assignment: CDR1 SEHNR and CDR2 FQNEAQ (reference sequence). The CDR3 sequence is CASSSLAANTGELFF. The CDR3 DNA reads as TGTGCCAGCAGCTCCCTAGCGGCTAACACCGGGGAGCTGTTTTTT.

This clone was observed a handful of times. The chain recombines TRBV7-9 with TRBJ1-2, with TRBD1 as a possible D gene (5 bases). Germline V lookup: CDR1 SEHNR, CDR2 FQNEAQ (reference sequence). The V gene lost 7 bases and the J gene lost 8 bases, with 23 bases spanning the gap. The CDR3 totals 15 residues. Here the CDR3 reads CASTSSVELWGGYTF. DNA for the CDR3: TGTGCCAGCACCTCAAGTGTTGAGCTCTGGGGGGGCTACACCTTC.